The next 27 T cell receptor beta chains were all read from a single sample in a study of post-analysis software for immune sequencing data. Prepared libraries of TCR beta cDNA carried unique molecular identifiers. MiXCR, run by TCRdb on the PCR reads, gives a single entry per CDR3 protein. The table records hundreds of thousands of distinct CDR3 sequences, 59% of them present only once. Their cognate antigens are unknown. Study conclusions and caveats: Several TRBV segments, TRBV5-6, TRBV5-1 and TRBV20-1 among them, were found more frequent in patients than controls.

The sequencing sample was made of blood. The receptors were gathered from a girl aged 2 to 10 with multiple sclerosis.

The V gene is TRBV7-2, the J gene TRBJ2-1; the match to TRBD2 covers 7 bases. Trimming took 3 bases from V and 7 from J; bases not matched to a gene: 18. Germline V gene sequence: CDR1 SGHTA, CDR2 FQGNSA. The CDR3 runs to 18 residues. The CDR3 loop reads CASSFLGREVAHTNEQFF. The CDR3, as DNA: TGTGCCAGCAGCTTTCTAGGTCGGGAGGTAGCACACACGAATGAGCAGTTCTTC.

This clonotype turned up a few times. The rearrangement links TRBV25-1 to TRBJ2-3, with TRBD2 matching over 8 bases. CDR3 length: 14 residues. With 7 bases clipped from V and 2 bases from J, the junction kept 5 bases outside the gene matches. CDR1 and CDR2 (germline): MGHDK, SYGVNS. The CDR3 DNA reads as TGTGCCAGCACCCTAGCGGGTGTCACAGATACGCAGTATTTT. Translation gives CASTLAGVTDTQYF.

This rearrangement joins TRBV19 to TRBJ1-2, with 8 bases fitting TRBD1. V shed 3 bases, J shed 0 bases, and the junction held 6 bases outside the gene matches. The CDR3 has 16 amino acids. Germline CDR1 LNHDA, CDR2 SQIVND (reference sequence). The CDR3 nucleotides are TGTGCCAGTAGTATGAGGACAGGGCGAGCTAACTATGGCTACACCTTC. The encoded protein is CASSMRTGRANYGYTF.

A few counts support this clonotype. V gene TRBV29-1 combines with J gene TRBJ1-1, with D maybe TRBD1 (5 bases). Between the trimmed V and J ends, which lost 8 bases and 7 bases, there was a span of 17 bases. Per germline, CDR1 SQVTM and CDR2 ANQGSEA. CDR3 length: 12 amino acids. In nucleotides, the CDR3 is TGCAGCCTCCAACGCGACAGAGTTGAAGCTTTCTTT. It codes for CSLQRDRVEAFF.

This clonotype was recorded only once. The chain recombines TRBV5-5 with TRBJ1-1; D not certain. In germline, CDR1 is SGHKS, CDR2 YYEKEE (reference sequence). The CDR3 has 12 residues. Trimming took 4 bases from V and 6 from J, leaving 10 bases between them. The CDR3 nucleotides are TGTGCCAGCAGCCCAGGAGAGTCTGAAGCTTTCTTT. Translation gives CASSPGESEAFF.

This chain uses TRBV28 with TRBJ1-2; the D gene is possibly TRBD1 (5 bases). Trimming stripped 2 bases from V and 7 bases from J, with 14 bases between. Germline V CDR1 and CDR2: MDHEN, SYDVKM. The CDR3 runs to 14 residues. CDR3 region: CASSLGPGQGGYTF. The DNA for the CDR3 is TGTGCCAGCAGTTTAGGCCCCGGGCAGGGTGGCTACACCTTC.

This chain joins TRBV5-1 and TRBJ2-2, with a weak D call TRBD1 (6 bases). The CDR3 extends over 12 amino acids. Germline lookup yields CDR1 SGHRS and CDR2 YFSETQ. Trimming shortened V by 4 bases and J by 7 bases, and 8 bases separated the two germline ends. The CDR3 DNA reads TGCGCCAGCAGCCCGGGACACGGGGAGCTGTTTTTT. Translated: CASSPGHGELFF.

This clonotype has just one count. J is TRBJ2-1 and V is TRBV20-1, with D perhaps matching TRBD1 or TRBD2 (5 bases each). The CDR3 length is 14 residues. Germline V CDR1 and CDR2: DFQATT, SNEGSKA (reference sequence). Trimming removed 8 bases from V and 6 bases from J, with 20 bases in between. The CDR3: CSTQGAAGRNEQFF. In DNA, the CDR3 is TGCAGTACTCAGGGAGCGGCAGGGCGCAATGAGCAGTTCTTC.

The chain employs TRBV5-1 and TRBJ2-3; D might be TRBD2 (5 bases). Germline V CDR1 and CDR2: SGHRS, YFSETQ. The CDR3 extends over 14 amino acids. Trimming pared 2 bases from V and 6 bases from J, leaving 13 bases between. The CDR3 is CASSLLGSKDTQYF. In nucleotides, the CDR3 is TGCGCCAGCAGCTTACTAGGGTCCAAGGATACGCAGTATTTT.

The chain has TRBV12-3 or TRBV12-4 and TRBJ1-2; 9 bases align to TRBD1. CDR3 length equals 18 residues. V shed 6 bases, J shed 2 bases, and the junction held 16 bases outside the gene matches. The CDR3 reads CASSPSRDREEGNYGYTF. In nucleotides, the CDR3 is TGTGCCAGCAGCCCCAGCCGGGACAGGGAGGAGGGGAACTATGGCTACACCTTC.

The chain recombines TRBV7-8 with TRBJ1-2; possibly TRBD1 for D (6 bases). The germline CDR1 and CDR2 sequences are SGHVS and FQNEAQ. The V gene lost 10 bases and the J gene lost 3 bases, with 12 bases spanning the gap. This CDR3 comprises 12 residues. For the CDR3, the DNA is TGTGCCACCCGACAGGCATACTATGGCTACACCTTC. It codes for CATRQAYYGYTF.

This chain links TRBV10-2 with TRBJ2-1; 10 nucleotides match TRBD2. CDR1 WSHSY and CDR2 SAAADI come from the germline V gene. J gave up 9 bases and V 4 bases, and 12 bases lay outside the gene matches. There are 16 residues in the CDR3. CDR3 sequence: CASSVGSGRVDSEQFF. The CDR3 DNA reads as TGCGCCAGCAGTGTCGGAAGCGGGAGGGTGGACAGTGAGCAGTTCTTC.

The CDR3 here is CASSANTGELFF. In DNA, the CDR3 is TGTGCCAGCAGTGCGAACACCGGGGAGCTGTTTTTT. The chain recombines TRBV12-3 or TRBV12-4 with TRBJ2-2; no clear D gene. The CDR3 has 12 residues. The ends were cut back, 5 bases at V and 0 bases at J, with 1 base in the middle.

CDR3 DNA: TGTGCCAGCAGCCCAGCGGGATGGGCCTACAATGAGCAGTTCTTC. This gives the protein CASSPAGWAYNEQFF. The rearrangement uses TRBV7-4 and TRBJ2-1; the match to TRBD2 covers 7 bases. The junction had 6 bases not matched to a gene; V was cut back by 5 bases and J by 2 bases. Germline V gene lookup returns CDR1 SGHVT and CDR2 SQSDAQ. The CDR3 sequence is 15 residues long.

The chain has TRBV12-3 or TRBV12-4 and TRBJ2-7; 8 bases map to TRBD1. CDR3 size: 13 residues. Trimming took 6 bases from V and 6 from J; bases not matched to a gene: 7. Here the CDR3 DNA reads TGTGCCAGCAGAGGACAGGGTGGTCTCGAGCAGTACTTC. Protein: CASRGQGGLEQYF.

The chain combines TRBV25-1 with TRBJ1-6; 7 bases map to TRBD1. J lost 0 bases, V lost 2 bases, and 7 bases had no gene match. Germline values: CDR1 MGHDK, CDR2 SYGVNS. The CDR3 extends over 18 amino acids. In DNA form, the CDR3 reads TGTGCCAGCAGTGAAGCCCCTCCAGGGGGCTCCTATAATTCACCCCTCCACTTT. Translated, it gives CASSEAPPGGSYNSPLHF.

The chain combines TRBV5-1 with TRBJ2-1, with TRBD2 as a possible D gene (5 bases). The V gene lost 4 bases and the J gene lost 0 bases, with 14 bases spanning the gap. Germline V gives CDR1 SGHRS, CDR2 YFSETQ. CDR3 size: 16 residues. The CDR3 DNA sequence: TGCGCCAGCAGCGCCGGAGTAACTAGCTCCTACAATGAGCAGTTCTTC. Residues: CASSAGVTSSYNEQFF.

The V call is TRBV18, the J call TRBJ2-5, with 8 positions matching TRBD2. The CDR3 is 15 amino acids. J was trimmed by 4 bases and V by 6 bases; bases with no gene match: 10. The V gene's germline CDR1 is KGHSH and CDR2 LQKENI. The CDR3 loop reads CASSPLRGERETQYF. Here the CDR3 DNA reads TGTGCCAGCTCCCCCTTGCGGGGGGAAAGAGAGACCCAGTACTTC.

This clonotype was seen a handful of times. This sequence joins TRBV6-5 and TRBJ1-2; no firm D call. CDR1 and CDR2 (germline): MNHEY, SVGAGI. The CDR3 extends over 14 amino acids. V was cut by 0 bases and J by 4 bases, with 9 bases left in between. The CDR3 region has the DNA TGTGCCAGCAGTTACTCAAAGGAGGGCTATGGCTACACCTTC. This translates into CASSYSKEGYGYTF.

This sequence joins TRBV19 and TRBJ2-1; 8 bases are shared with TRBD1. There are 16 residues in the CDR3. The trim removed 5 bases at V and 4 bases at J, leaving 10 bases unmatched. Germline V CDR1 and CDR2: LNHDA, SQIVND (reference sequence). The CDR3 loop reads CASSPPGQVAYNEQFF. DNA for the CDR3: TGTGCCAGTAGTCCTCCGGGACAGGTCGCATACAATGAGCAGTTCTTC.

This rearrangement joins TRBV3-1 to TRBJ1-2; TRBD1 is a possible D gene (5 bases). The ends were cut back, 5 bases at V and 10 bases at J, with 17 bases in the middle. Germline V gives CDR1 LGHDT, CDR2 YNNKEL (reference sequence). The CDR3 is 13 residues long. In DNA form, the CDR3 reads TGTGCCAGCAGCTCGAGGGGCGGTAATGACTACACCTTC. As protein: CASSSRGGNDYTF.

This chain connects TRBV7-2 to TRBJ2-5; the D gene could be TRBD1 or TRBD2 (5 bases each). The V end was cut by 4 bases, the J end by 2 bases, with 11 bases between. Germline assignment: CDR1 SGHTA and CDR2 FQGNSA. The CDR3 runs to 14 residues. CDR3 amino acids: CASSSMGVQETQYF. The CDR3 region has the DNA TGTGCCAGCAGCTCGATGGGGGTTCAAGAGACCCAGTACTTC.

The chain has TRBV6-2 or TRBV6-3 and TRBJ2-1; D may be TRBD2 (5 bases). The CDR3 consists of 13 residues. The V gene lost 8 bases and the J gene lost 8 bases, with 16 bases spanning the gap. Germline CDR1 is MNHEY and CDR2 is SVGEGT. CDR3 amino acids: CASGGIQAYEQFF. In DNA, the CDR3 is TGTGCCAGCGGAGGAATTCAAGCGTATGAGCAGTTCTTC.

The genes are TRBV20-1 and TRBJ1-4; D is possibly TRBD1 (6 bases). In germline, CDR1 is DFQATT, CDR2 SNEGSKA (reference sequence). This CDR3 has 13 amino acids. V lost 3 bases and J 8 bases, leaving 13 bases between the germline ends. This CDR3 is CSAREQGREKLFF. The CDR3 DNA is TGCAGTGCTAGGGAACAGGGCCGGGAAAAACTGTTTTTT.

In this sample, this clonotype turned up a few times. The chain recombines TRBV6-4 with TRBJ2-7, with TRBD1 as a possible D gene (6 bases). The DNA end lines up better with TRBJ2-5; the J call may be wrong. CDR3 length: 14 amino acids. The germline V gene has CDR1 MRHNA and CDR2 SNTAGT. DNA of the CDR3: TGTGCCAGCAGCGAGGACAGATGCGGAGAGACCCAGTACTTC. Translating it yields CASSEDRCGETQYF.

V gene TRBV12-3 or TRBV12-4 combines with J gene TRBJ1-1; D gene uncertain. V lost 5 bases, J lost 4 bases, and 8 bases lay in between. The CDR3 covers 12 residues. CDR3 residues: CASSTIVTEAFF. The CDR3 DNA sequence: TGTGCCAGCAGTACAATTGTCACTGAAGCTTTCTTT.

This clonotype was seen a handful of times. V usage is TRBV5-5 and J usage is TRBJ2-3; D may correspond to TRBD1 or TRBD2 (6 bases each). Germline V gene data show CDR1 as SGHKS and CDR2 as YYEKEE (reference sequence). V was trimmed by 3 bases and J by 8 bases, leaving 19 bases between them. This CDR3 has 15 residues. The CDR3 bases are TGTGCCAGCAGCTATAGGCCGGGGGCTTCTGGTACGCAGTATTTT. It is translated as CASSYRPGASGTQYF.